These 11 T cell receptor beta chains came from one sample sequenced in a study of T cell responses to AZD1222 COVID-19 vaccine. Sequencing used immunoSEQ multiplex PCR; TCRdb keeps in-frame clones, though not all of them. Of 75,000 to 100,000 clones listed, around 89% are singletons. The specimen was peripheral blood, collected on day 0 of AZD1222 vaccination. Receptors were obtained from an adult in good health.

CDR3 in amino acids: CASSQEERATYEQYF. The CDR3 coding sequence is TGCGCCAGCAGCCAAGAGGAGAGAGCTACCTACGAGCAGTACTTC. The J gene is TRBJ2-7, the V gene TRBV4-1, with unresolved D. The CDR3 runs 15 residues. CDR1 is MGHRA, CDR2 YSYEKL, per germline. The V and J ends lost 0 bases and 2 bases respectively, with 11 bases between them.

The chain employs TRBV5-1 and TRBJ1-4, with D perhaps matching TRBD1 (5 bases). V was pared by 2 bases and J by 0 bases, with 14 bases between. The V gene's germline CDR1 is SGHRS and CDR2 YFSETQ. The CDR3 is 17 residues long. CDR3 sequence reads: CASSFRGLAATNEKLFF. The DNA of the CDR3 is TGCGCCAGCAGCTTTAGGGGTTTAGCGGCAACTAATGAAAAACTGTTTTTT. Filled out from reference TRBV5-1 and TRBJ1-4, the complete variable domain reads KAGVTQTPRYLIKTRGQQVTLSCSPISGHRSVSWYQQTPGQGLQFLFEYFSETQRNKGNFPGRFSGRQFSNSRSEMNVSTLELGDSALYLCASSFRGLAATNEKLFFGSGTQLSVL.

This chain uses TRBV3-1 (or the pseudogene TRBV3-2) with TRBJ1-1; no firm D call. Trimming removed 6 bases from V and 1 base from J, with 12 bases in between. Looked up from germline, CDR1 is LGHDT and CDR2 is YNNKEL (reference sequence). The CDR3 is made up of 14 amino acids. For the CDR3, the DNA is TGTGCCAGCAGATCCGACATTTCGAACACTGAAGCTTTCTTT. Amino acid sequence: CASRSDISNTEAFF.

The chain employs TRBV18 and TRBJ2-7; D call uncertain. Germline lookup yields CDR1 KGHSH and CDR2 LQKENI. V lost 2 bases to trimming and J lost 6 bases, with 5 bases between them. The CDR3 is made up of 11 amino acids. CDR3 sequence reads: CASSPGPEQYF. Here the CDR3 DNA reads TGTGCCAGCTCACCAGGGCCCGAGCAGTACTTC.

The CDR3 coding sequence is TGTGCCAGCAGTTCAAACAGGGGTGCTCAGCCCCAGCATTTT. It is translated as CASSSNRGAQPQHF. The gene calls are TRBV28 and TRBJ1-5; 7 positions match TRBD1. The V gene's germline CDR1 is MDHEN and CDR2 SYDVKM. V was clipped by 4 bases and J by 6 bases; unmatched bases: 6. CDR3 length: 14 residues. The whole variable domain, remainder taken from reference TRBV28 and TRBJ1-5, is DVKVTQSSRYLVKRTGEKVFLECVQDMDHENMFWYRQDPGLGLRLIYFSYDVKMKEKGDIPEGYSVSREKKERFSLILESASTNQTSMYLCASSSNRGAQPQHFGDGTRLSIL.

The chain employs TRBV19 and TRBJ1-4, with D maybe TRBD1 (6 bases). CDR3 size: 14 residues. Germline V gene data show CDR1 as LNHDA and CDR2 as SQIVND (reference sequence). V gave up 3 bases and J gave up 5 bases, with 10 bases separating them. The CDR3 loop reads CASSIWGRNEKLFF. In nucleotides, the CDR3 is TGTGCCAGTAGTATCTGGGGGCGGAATGAAAAACTGTTTTTT.

The rearrangement uses TRBV5-1 and TRBJ1-1, with unresolved D. V was clipped by 0 bases and J by 2 bases, with 11 bases between them. The CDR3 is 15 amino acids. CDR1 and CDR2 (germline): SGHRS, YFSETQ. The CDR3 coding sequence is TGCGCCAGCAGCTTGGTAGGTAAGGTTAACACTGAAGCTTTCTTT. Translating it yields CASSLVGKVNTEAFF.

The CDR3 spells CASSPGQGAWETQYF. The CDR3 DNA reads TGTGCCAGCAGCCCGGGACAGGGGGCCTGGGAGACCCAGTACTTC. The rearrangement uses TRBV6-6 and TRBJ2-5; 12 nucleotides align to TRBD1. The CDR3 extends over 15 amino acids. CDR1 and CDR2 (germline): MNHNY, SVGAGI (reference sequence). V dropped 6 bases and J dropped 5; count of bases not matched to a gene: 7.

V and J are TRBV2 and TRBJ2-3, with D possibly being TRBD1 (6 bases). This CDR3 comprises 16 residues. Trimming removed 7 bases from V and 2 bases from J, with 19 bases in between. Germline loops: CDR1 SNHLY, CDR2 FYNNEI. This CDR3 is CASNRRGRTTTDTQYF. DNA for the CDR3: TGTGCCAGCAACCGCAGGGGACGTACAACCACAGATACGCAGTATTTT.

This clone turned up a few times. V usage is TRBV27 and J usage is TRBJ1-2; D unresolved. Trimming stripped 5 bases from V and 3 bases from J, with 13 bases between. This CDR3 spans 14 amino acids. Germline CDR1 reads MNHEY; CDR2 reads SMNVEV (reference sequence). In DNA form, the CDR3 reads TGTGCCAGCAGTCCCCGGACGTGGGACTATGGCTACACCTTC. Residues: CASSPRTWDYGYTF.

The chain has TRBV11-2 and TRBJ1-1, with D unclear. Trimming took 1 base from V and 12 from J, leaving 15 bases between them. CDR1 SGHAT and CDR2 FQNNGV come from the germline V gene. The CDR3 totals 13 residues. The CDR3 sequence is CASSLASERRSFF. CDR3 sequence (DNA): TGTGCCAGCAGCTTAGCGTCGGAAAGGAGGTCTTTCTTT.